This paragraph covers one T cell receptor beta chain sequence. Assay used: immunoSEQ multiplex PCR; TCRdb lists only in-frame clones, some missing. The data show more than 95,000 clones, over 75% seen once. This sample is part of a study of blood T cell repertoires in COVID-19. V was clipped by 8 bases and J by 0 bases; unmatched bases: 19. This CDR3 comprises 19 residues. Germline V gene data show CDR1 as WNHNN and CDR2 as SYGVQD (reference sequence). Sequencing used peripheral blood. The chain uses TRBV10-1 and TRBJ1-5; 7 positions agree with TRBD1. The receptor was isolated from a man in his sixties with acute or convalescent COVID-19. The CDR3 sequence is CASSVCWDRQPDSNQPQHF. The DNA for the CDR3 is TGCGCCAGCTCCGTCTGTTGGGACAGACAGCCTGATAGCAATCAGCCCCAGCATTTT.